The 19 T cell receptor beta chains in this list originate from one sample, sequenced in a study of T cells after yellow fever vaccination. TCRdb re-called the 5' RACE reads with MiXCR, one entry per CDR3 protein. The sample carries some 500,000 distinct CDR3 sequences, roughly 13% recorded once. Sequenced material: PBMCs, taken on the day of the yellow fever booster vaccination. These receptors were obtained from a man aged 25 to 40 who received the YFV17D yellow fever vaccine.

The rearrangement links TRBV20-1 to TRBJ1-5, with D perhaps TRBD1 (5 bases). CDR1 and CDR2 from the germline V gene are DFQATT and SNEGSKA (reference sequence). The CDR3 extends over 15 amino acids. Trimming took off 6 bases at V and 2 bases at J, with 17 bases between the two ends. CDR3 sequence: CSARGALVGNQPQHF. In DNA form, the CDR3 reads TGCAGTGCCCGCGGGGCACTTGTAGGCAATCAGCCCCAGCATTTT.

The table lists this clonotype with a few counts. The V gene is TRBV5-1, the J gene TRBJ2-4, with 7 bases matching TRBD1. The V gene end was trimmed by 3 bases and the J gene end by 0 bases; junction bases not matched to a gene: 9. The CDR3 covers 17 residues. CDR1 is SGHRS, CDR2 YFSETQ, per germline. CDR3 sequence (DNA): TGCGCCAGCAGCTCGAGGACAGGAACGCTAGCCAAAAACATTCAGTACTTC. As protein: CASSSRTGTLAKNIQYF.

The chain recombines TRBV12-3 or TRBV12-4 with TRBJ2-5; 9 positions agree with TRBD1. The trim removed 7 bases at V and 5 bases at J, leaving 8 bases unmatched. The CDR3 spans 14 residues. The chain's CDR3 is CASTGTGLSETQYF. As DNA, the CDR3 is TGTGCCAGCACCGGGACAGGGCTTTCGGAGACCCAGTACTTC.

This clonotype was seen a few times. This chain connects TRBV6-1 to TRBJ2-1; D call uncertain. Trimming took off 2 bases at V and 10 bases at J, with 9 bases between the two ends. Germline V CDR1 and CDR2: MNHNS, SASEGT. The CDR3 sequence is 12 residues long. The CDR3 sequence: CASSEQRREQFF. The CDR3 DNA reads TGTGCCAGCAGTGAACAGAGGCGGGAGCAGTTCTTC.

V and J are TRBV29-1 and TRBJ2-7; no firm D call. Trimming cost V 6 bases and J 5 bases, with 14 bases left between them. In germline, CDR1 is SQVTM, CDR2 ANQGSEA. The CDR3 is 12 amino acids. The CDR3 loop is CSVTGRSHEQYF. CDR3 in DNA: TGCAGCGTCACCGGACGGTCCCACGAGCAGTACTTC.

Many counts were recorded for this clonotype. This rearrangement joins TRBV7-6 to TRBJ2-1; D ambiguous. V dropped 0 bases and J dropped 9 bases, with 9 bases sitting between them. The CDR3 sequence is 13 residues long. Germline lookup yields CDR1 SGHVS and CDR2 FNYEAQ. CDR3 sequence (DNA): TGTGCCAGCAGCTTAGCTCTAAGTGGTGAGCAGTTCTTC. Amino acids: CASSLALSGEQFF.

This clonotype turned up a few times. The chain combines TRBV12-3 or TRBV12-4 with TRBJ2-7, with D unresolved. The CDR3 runs 11 residues. V gave up 3 bases and J gave up 4 bases, with 4 bases separating them. The CDR3 loop is CASSFIYEQYF. CDR3 in DNA: TGTGCCAGCAGTTTTATTTACGAGCAGTACTTC.

This clonotype occurred a few times. The CDR3 sequence: CATSRDLEAGFSYEQYF. CDR3 in DNA: TGTGCCACCAGCAGAGATCTAGAAGCGGGCTTCTCCTACGAGCAGTACTTC. V usage is TRBV15 and J usage is TRBJ2-7; possible D gene TRBD2, 6 bases. This CDR3 contains 17 residues. The germline CDR1 and CDR2 sequences are LNHNV and YYDKDF (reference sequence). V lost 0 bases to trimming and J lost 0 bases, with 15 bases between them.

The rearrangement links TRBV7-6 to TRBJ2-1, with D tentatively TRBD2 (5 bases). Between the trimmed V and J ends, which lost 7 bases and 7 bases, there was a span of 23 bases. The CDR3 spans 16 residues. Looked up from germline, CDR1 is SGHVS and CDR2 is FNYEAQ. CDR3 DNA sequence: TGTGCCAGCACCCCCGCGGTCCACCGACCGGGGAATGAGCAGTTCTTC. Its translation: CASTPAVHRPGNEQFF.

CDR3 DNA: TGTGCCGGTGCCCGGGACGTCCGTTCGGGCAATGAGCAGTTCTTC. Its protein product is CAGARDVRSGNEQFF. The chain joins TRBV11-2 to TRBJ2-1, with D tentatively TRBD1 or TRBD2 (5 bases each). CDR1 SGHAT and CDR2 FQNNGV come from the germline V gene. The V gene lost 11 bases and the J gene lost 6 bases, with 23 bases spanning the gap. This CDR3 contains 15 residues.

With respect to this clonotype: An end of the junction differs from the germline gene, which may be a read error. The CDR3 reads CATRTSGNKEQFF. The CDR3, as DNA: TGTGCCACCAGGACTAGCGGAAACAAAGAGCAGTTCTTC. The rearrangement uses TRBV15 and TRBJ2-1, with 9 positions matching TRBD2. This CDR3 is built from 13 residues. The germline V gene encodes CDR1 LNHNV and CDR2 YYDKDF (reference sequence).

This clonotype was detected a few times. V gene TRBV21-1 combines with J gene TRBJ2-1; TRBD2 is taken as the D call from the table, unchecked against the DNA. TRBV21-1 is described as a pseudogene. The CDR3 length is 15 residues. For the CDR3, the DNA is TGTGCCAGCATAACGGGAAACTTTTCCTACAATGAGCAGTTCTTC. The encoded protein is CASITGNFSYNEQFF.

The chain joins TRBV7-9 to TRBJ2-1; 14 nucleotides line up with TRBD2. The trim removed 4 bases at V and 9 bases at J, leaving 11 bases unmatched. Germline loops: CDR1 SEHNR, CDR2 FQNEAQ (reference sequence). This CDR3 has 17 amino acids. The CDR3: CASSSPGLAGGVSEQFF. DNA of the CDR3: TGTGCCAGCAGCTCCCCTGGACTAGCGGGAGGAGTTAGTGAGCAGTTCTTC.

In its sample, this clonotype was seen a few times. The chain employs TRBV19 and TRBJ2-5; 8 positions match TRBD2. This CDR3 region has 16 residues. V dropped 6 bases and J dropped 0; count of bases not matched to a gene: 9. CDR1 is LNHDA and CDR2 is SQIVND in the germline V gene (reference sequence). As DNA, the CDR3 is TGTGCCAGTAGCCCCCAACTAGCGGCCTACCAAGAGACCCAGTACTTC. Its translation is CASSPQLAAYQETQYF.

This clonotype was recorded a few times. This chain connects TRBV11-2 to TRBJ2-1, with TRBD2 matching over 9 bases. V lost 6 bases, J lost 10 bases, and 10 bases stayed unmatched. CDR3 length: 14 amino acids. CDR1 is SGHAT and CDR2 is FQNNGV in the germline V gene. This chain's CDR3 is CASSPGTSSSEQFF. The CDR3, as DNA: TGTGCCAGCAGTCCCGGGACTAGCTCATCCGAGCAGTTCTTC. Drawing the rest from reference TRBV11-2 and TRBJ2-1, the complete variable domain is EAGVAQSPRYKIIEKRQSVAFWCNPISGHATLYWYQQILGQGPKLLIQFQNNGVVDDSQLPKDRFSAERLKGVDSTLKIQPAKLEDSAVYLCASSPGTSSSEQFFGPGTRLTVL.

The chain links TRBV7-2 to TRBJ2-3; D is perhaps TRBD2 (6 bases). V was trimmed by 5 bases and J by 4 bases, leaving 16 bases between them. The CDR3 is made up of 15 amino acids. Germline V lookup: CDR1 SGHTA, CDR2 FQGNSA. Written as DNA, the CDR3 is TGTGCCAGCAGCACACGCTTGGGAGGAGCAGATACGCAGTATTTT. Its protein is CASSTRLGGADTQYF.

In its sample, this clonotype was seen many times. The V and J genes are TRBV12-3 or TRBV12-4 and TRBJ2-1; D is uncertain. Trimming took 8 bases from V and 2 from J, leaving 16 bases between them. The CDR3 spans 15 residues. DNA for the CDR3: TGTGCCAGCTCATCGGGTTTTACGACCTACAATGAGCAGTTCTTC. It yields the protein CASSSGFTTYNEQFF.

This clonotype has only a few counts. The V gene is TRBV7-2, the J gene TRBJ2-7; no clear D gene. The germline V and J ends were trimmed by 0 bases and 1 base, with 7 bases remaining between them. The CDR3 runs 14 residues. Germline V CDR1 and CDR2: SGHTA, FQGNSA. CDR3 coding DNA: TGTGCCAGCAGCTTAGCGGACGGATCCTACGAGCAGTACTTC. This codes for CASSLADGSYEQYF.

This clonotype has only a few counts. V usage is TRBV11-2 and J usage is TRBJ2-1, with D uncertain. CDR3 length equals 16 residues. V dropped 1 base and J dropped 1 base, with 11 bases sitting between them. CDR1 SGHAT and CDR2 FQNNGV come from the germline V gene. The CDR3 sequence is CASSLGLLVSYNEQFF. CDR3 DNA: TGTGCCAGCAGCTTAGGATTACTTGTTTCCTACAATGAGCAGTTCTTC.